The entry below describes one T cell receptor (beta chain). This table comes from immunoSEQ multiplex PCR, and its TCRdb copy is limited to in-frame clones, with some not included. Of fewer than 150,000 clones detected, about 93% appear once; the ten largest clones hold 6% to 7%. The data stem from a study of T cell responses to AZD1222 COVID-19 vaccine. The CDR3 extends over 10 amino acids. From germline, CDR1 is GTSNPN and CDR2 SVGIG (reference sequence). This clonotype was obtained from an adult who received the AZD1222 COVID-19 vaccine. The rearrangement uses TRBV30 and TRBJ1-1; 9 nucleotides match TRBD1. Sample: peripheral blood, taken 28 days after the second AZD1222 dose. CDR3 region: CATGQGEAFF. CDR3 bases: TGTGCTACGGGACAGGGAGAAGCTTTCTTT.